The 24 T cell receptor beta chains listed next were all sequenced from one sample in a study of technical replicates of blood from several donors. Clones were read by immunoSEQ multiplex PCR, and TCRdb kept only the in-frame ones, dropping some. This sample has about 97,000 clones, with about 95% found just once. Sequencing was performed on T cells isolated from PBMCs. These receptors came from a human donor in good health.

The chain joins TRBV27 to TRBJ2-7; TRBD2 might be the D (5 bases). The CDR3 consists of 11 residues. Looked up from germline, CDR1 is MNHEY and CDR2 is SMNVEV (reference sequence). Deletions cut 3 bases from V and 8 bases from J, with 8 bases between. CDR3 loop: CASSFLAKQYF. The CDR3 region has the DNA TGTGCCAGCAGTTTCCTAGCTAAGCAGTACTTC.

The V call is TRBV28, the J call TRBJ2-7; D is perhaps TRBD2 (6 bases). This CDR3 region has 14 residues. Germline CDR1 is MDHEN and CDR2 is SYDVKM. Deletions cut 2 bases from V and 2 bases from J, with 10 bases between. CDR3 loop: CASSLAGFTYEQYF. In DNA form, the CDR3 reads TGTGCCAGCAGTTTAGCGGGGTTTACCTACGAGCAGTACTTC. Supplemented by reference TRBV28 and TRBJ2-7, the full variable domain reads DVKVTQSSRYLVKRTGEKVFLECVQDMDHENMFWYRQDPGLGLRLIYFSYDVKMKEKGDIPEGYSVSREKKERFSLILESASTNQTSMYLCASSLAGFTYEQYFGPGTRLTVT.

The chain is built from TRBV6-5 and TRBJ1-4; TRBD1 is a possible D gene (5 bases). Between the trimmed V and J ends, which lost 7 bases and 12 bases, there was a span of 18 bases. This CDR3 is built from 13 residues. Germline CDR1 is MNHEY and CDR2 is SVGAGI. The CDR3 DNA reads as TGTGCCAGCACCCAACCGCCCGGGGGGGAACTGTTTTTT. It codes for CASTQPPGGELFF.

The gene calls are TRBV6-1 and TRBJ1-2; unclear D gene. V was pared by 3 bases and J by 8 bases, with 22 bases between. Germline values: CDR1 MNHNS, CDR2 SASEGT. The CDR3 contains 16 residues. The CDR3, as DNA: TGTGCCAGCAGTGAGCTAGGGAGACATCTCCTCAGGGGCTACACCTTC. It specifies CASSELGRHLLRGYTF.

The V call is TRBV9, the J call TRBJ2-1; no definite D call. The CDR3 spans 16 residues. The V gene lost 0 bases and the J gene lost 2 bases, with 12 bases spanning the gap. Germline CDR1 and CDR2: SGDLS and YYNGEE. The DNA for the CDR3 is TGTGCCAGCAGCGTAGCTCGGAGCGAGGCCTACAATGAGCAGTTCTTC. It is translated as CASSVARSEAYNEQFF.

This chain uses TRBV19 with TRBJ1-1, with 7 bases lining up with TRBD1. The germline gives CDR1 LNHDA, CDR2 SQIVND (reference sequence). V trimming: 7 bases; J trimming: 4 bases; junction bases outside the gene matches: 6. The CDR3 has 13 amino acids. The chain's CDR3 is CASTVQGLTEAFF. The CDR3 DNA reads as TGTGCCAGTACCGTACAGGGGCTCACTGAAGCTTTCTTT.

This clone was recorded only once. The chain employs TRBV19 and TRBJ2-2; 11 bases are shared with TRBD2. The CDR3 has 14 residues. V trimming: 6 bases; J trimming: 3 bases; junction bases outside the gene matches: 0. CDR1 is LNHDA, CDR2 SQIVND, per germline (reference sequence). CDR3 protein: CASRGLADTGELFF. CDR3 nucleotide sequence: TGTGCCAGTAGGGGACTAGCGGACACCGGGGAGCTGTTTTTT.

The chain has TRBV19 and TRBJ2-5; no clear D gene. V was shortened by 0 bases and J by 2 bases, with 13 bases between the two germline ends. The CDR3 covers 16 residues. Germline loops: CDR1 LNHDA, CDR2 SQIVND (reference sequence). CDR3 in amino acids: CASSIDQVPPQETQYF. The CDR3 nucleotides read TGTGCCAGTAGTATAGATCAGGTACCCCCACAAGAGACCCAGTACTTC.

The rearrangement links TRBV2 to TRBJ2-5; 7 positions match TRBD2. V gave up 7 bases and J gave up 4 bases; unmatched junction bases: 3. The CDR3 covers 12 residues. Germline CDR1 SNHLY, CDR2 FYNNEI. CDR3 in amino acids: CASNIAGETQYF. The DNA of the CDR3 is TGTGCCAGCAACATAGCGGGAGAGACCCAGTACTTC. The whole variable domain, remainder taken from reference TRBV2 and TRBJ2-5, is EPEVTQTPSHQVTQMGQEVILRCVPISNHLYFYWYRQILGQKVEFLVSFYNNEISEKSEIFDDQFSVERPDGSNFTLKIRSTKLEDSAMYFCASNIAGETQYFGPGTRLLVL.

The chain joins TRBV5-1 to TRBJ1-1, with 7 bases lining up with TRBD1. J gave up 3 bases and V 0 bases, and 8 bases lay outside the gene matches. CDR3 size: 16 residues. Germline CDR1 reads SGHRS; CDR2 reads YFSETQ. CDR3 sequence (DNA): TGCGCCAGCAGCTTGGTGACAGGGACGGGGTACACTGAAGCTTTCTTT. It yields the protein CASSLVTGTGYTEAFF. The full variable domain, its missing parts supplied by reference TRBV5-1 and TRBJ1-1, is KAGVTQTPRYLIKTRGQQVTLSCSPISGHRSVSWYQQTPGQGLQFLFEYFSETQRNKGNFPGRFSGRQFSNSRSEMNVSTLELGDSALYLCASSLVTGTGYTEAFFGQGTRLTVV.

This chain uses TRBV5-1 with TRBJ2-1, with 10 bases identical to TRBD2. The CDR3 is 14 amino acids. The trim removed 2 bases at V and 8 bases at J, leaving 4 bases unmatched. CDR1 and CDR2 (germline): SGHRS, YFSETQ. DNA of the CDR3: TGCGCCAGCAGCTTAGTCCTAGCGGGAGATGAGCAGTTCTTC. Translation gives CASSLVLAGDEQFF.

The V call is TRBV28, the J call TRBJ2-7, with 11 bases aligning to TRBD2. After removal of 5 bases from V and 4 bases from J, the junction contained 19 bases not matched to a gene. The CDR3 has 19 amino acids. Germline lookup yields CDR1 MDHEN and CDR2 SYDVKM. CDR3: CASSPSPFLAGGPPYEQYF. The CDR3 bases are TGTGCCAGCAGTCCCTCGCCCTTTCTAGCGGGAGGTCCTCCATACGAGCAGTACTTC. Combining the CDR3 with reference TRBV28 and TRBJ2-7 gives the whole variable domain DVKVTQSSRYLVKRTGEKVFLECVQDMDHENMFWYRQDPGLGLRLIYFSYDVKMKEKGDIPEGYSVSREKKERFSLILESASTNQTSMYLCASSPSPFLAGGPPYEQYFGPGTRLTVT.

This rearrangement joins TRBV20-1 to TRBJ1-2, with no clear D. V was cut by 0 bases and J by 8 bases, with 7 bases left in between. Germline V gene lookup returns CDR1 DFQATT and CDR2 SNEGSKA (reference sequence). This CDR3 has 11 amino acids. The CDR3 coding sequence is TGCAGTGCTAGAGATCTGAGCGGCTACACCTTC. It codes for CSARDLSGYTF.

The gene calls are TRBV10-3 and TRBJ2-5; 7 bases map to TRBD1. CDR1 is ENHRY and CDR2 is SYGVKD in the germline V gene. The CDR3 is 13 residues long. J was trimmed by 0 bases and V by 10 bases; bases with no gene match: 5. The DNA for the CDR3 is TGTGCCACCCGGGGACAGTACCAAGAGACCCAGTACTTC. It translates to CATRGQYQETQYF.

The rearrangement uses TRBV4-1 and TRBJ2-7; 11 bases are shared with TRBD2. The CDR3 is made up of 17 amino acids. V shed 0 bases, J shed 6 bases, and the junction held 10 bases outside the gene matches. Germline CDR1 MGHRA, CDR2 YSYEKL. This CDR3 is CASSQDLTSGRGREQYF. The CDR3 nucleotides are TGCGCCAGCAGCCAAGATCTTACTAGCGGGAGAGGTCGCGAGCAGTACTTC.

The CDR3 spells CASSLQTGKSGNTIYF. Written as DNA, the CDR3 is TGTGCCAGCAGCTTACAGACAGGGAAAAGTGGAAACACCATATATTTT. The J gene is TRBJ1-3, the V gene TRBV7-2, with 7 bases matching TRBD1. CDR3 size: 16 residues. The V and J ends lost 2 bases and 3 bases, in that order; junction bases with no gene match: 7. Per germline, CDR1 SGHTA and CDR2 FQGNSA.

This clone was recorded only once. The rearrangement joins TRBV16 to TRBJ2-3; unclear D gene. The CDR3 has 13 residues. Looked up from germline, CDR1 is KGHSY and CDR2 is FQNENV. V lost 3 bases, J lost 1 base, and 5 bases lay in between. CDR3 residues: CASSHQGTDTQYF. The CDR3 DNA reads TGTGCCAGCAGCCATCAGGGCACAGATACGCAGTATTTT.

The chain employs TRBV28 and TRBJ2-3, with D perhaps matching TRBD2 (5 bases). Trimming removed 3 bases at V and 0 bases at J, with 10 bases between. The CDR3 covers 15 residues. Germline CDR1 and CDR2: MDHEN and SYDVKM. The chain's CDR3 is CASSFEGLSTDTQYF. CDR3 sequence (DNA): TGTGCCAGCAGTTTCGAGGGCCTCAGCACAGATACGCAGTATTTT.

The gene calls are TRBV10-3 and TRBJ2-7; the D gene is possibly TRBD2 (6 bases). Trimming took 5 bases from V and 7 from J, leaving 12 bases between them. The length of the CDR3 is 12 residues. Germline V gene sequence: CDR1 ENHRY, CDR2 SYGVKD. As DNA, the CDR3 is TGTGCCATCAGTAGACCCGGAGGGGAGCAGTACTTC. It encodes CAISRPGGEQYF.

This chain joins TRBV5-4 and TRBJ1-2, with TRBD1 matching 9 bases. Germline V CDR1 and CDR2: SGHNT, YYREEE (reference sequence). The CDR3 spans 16 residues. V dropped 2 bases and J dropped 3; count of bases not matched to a gene: 8. The CDR3 here is CASSFGTGYGDYGYTF. CDR3 bases: TGTGCCAGCAGCTTCGGGACAGGGTATGGTGACTATGGCTACACCTTC. Variable domain in full (rest from reference TRBV5-4 and TRBJ1-2): ETGVTQSPTHLIKTRGQQVTLRCSSQSGHNTVSWYQQALGQGPQFIFQYYREEENGRGNFPPRFSGLQFPNYSSELNVNALELDDSALYLCASSFGTGYGDYGYTFGSGTRLTVV.

V is TRBV9 and J is TRBJ2-6; D unclear. Trimming took off 1 base at V and 1 base at J, with 6 bases between the two ends. Germline assignment: CDR1 SGDLS and CDR2 YYNGEE. CDR3 size: 15 residues. The chain's CDR3 is CASSVLTSGANVLTF. CDR3 bases: TGTGCCAGCAGCGTACTCACTTCTGGGGCCAACGTCCTGACTTTC.

The gene calls are TRBV11-2 and TRBJ2-7; TRBD1 might be the D (5 bases). V gave up 3 bases and J gave up 6 bases, with 12 bases separating them. CDR1 and CDR2 from the germline V gene are SGHAT and FQNNGV. The CDR3 contains 13 residues. CDR3 DNA sequence: TGTGCCAGCAGCTTGACAGTGCTACGCGAGCAGTACTTC. Protein sequence: CASSLTVLREQYF. Based on the CDR3 plus reference TRBV11-2 and TRBJ2-7, the full variable domain is EAGVAQSPRYKIIEKRQSVAFWCNPISGHATLYWYQQILGQGPKLLIQFQNNGVVDDSQLPKDRFSAERLKGVDSTLKIQPAKLEDSAVYLCASSLTVLREQYFGPGTRLTVT.

The chain is built from TRBV5-4 and TRBJ2-2, with unresolved D. This CDR3 region has 16 residues. The V and J ends lost 0 bases and 0 bases respectively, with 9 bases between them. Per germline, CDR1 SGHNT and CDR2 YYREEE (reference sequence). As DNA, the CDR3 is TGTGCCAGCAGCTTGGAATTGCGATCGAACACCGGGGAGCTGTTTTTT. Translated: CASSLELRSNTGELFF.

The chain has TRBV5-1 and TRBJ1-3, with 7 bases matching TRBD1. From germline, CDR1 is SGHRS and CDR2 YFSETQ. Trimming at V came to 0 bases and at J to 0 bases, leaving 9 bases not matched to a gene. The CDR3 runs to 18 residues. The CDR3, as DNA: TGCGCCAGCAGCTTGGCCCCTTCCCGACAGGGCTCTGGAAACACCATATATTTT. Protein sequence: CASSLAPSRQGSGNTIYF.